This TCR beta chain was captured in a study of beta chain features in type 1 diabetes. Study context: Similarity in age, gender and cell yields was seen between patients and healthy donors. Study-wide points: No resolution was reached here on whether HLA type influences TCRB rearrangement. Within patients, naive, central memory and Treg TCRB repertoires seemed more similar than within healthy donors.

Notes on this clone: The target antigen is unknown. The identical CDR3 is also encoded by other nucleotide sequences in the sample.

The CDR3 covers 14 residues. Looked up from germline, CDR1 is MNHEY and CDR2 is SVGAGI. Trimming at V came to 5 bases and at J to 2 bases, leaving 5 bases not matched to a gene. The isolated RNA, all of it, was reverse transcribed, so expressed TCRB transcripts were what got sequenced. Repertoires were generated with immunoSEQ multiplex PCR, while TCRdb's copy carries only in-frame clones and drops some. This sample has over 700,000 clones; roughly a sixth occur once, and the top ten carry around 0.02%. The J gene is TRBJ2-7, the V gene TRBV6-5; 8 bases are shared with TRBD2. This sequence originates from a woman between 18 and 30 years old in good health. The specimen was naive CD4+ T cells from blood. CDR3 nucleotide sequence: TGTGCCAGCAGTCCCACTAGCGGCCCCTACGAGCAGTACTTC. It is translated as CASSPTSGPYEQYF.